These T cell receptor beta chains were read from a single sample in a study of shared clonotypes between healthy human individuals. The method was immunoSEQ multiplex PCR; TCRdb's version includes in-frame clones alone and lacks a portion of them. The sample lists hundreds of thousands of clones; around 73% were seen once. What was sequenced was memory CD4+ T cells sorted from blood. These receptor sequences come from a woman in her thirties in good health. The CDR3 runs from the conserved cysteine through the conserved F or W.

j_gene,v_gene,CDR3aa
TRBJ1-2,TRBV28,CASQAGLTGYTF
TRBJ2-5,TRBV6-5,CASSPRPESETQYF
-,TRBV7-2,CASSLVGSGTEQYF
TRBJ2-2,TRBV7-9,CASSSTSGSYTGELFF
TRBJ2-1,TRBV6-1,CASSELAGTHNEQFF
TRBJ2-7,TRBV6-5,CASSYSGLAEYEQYF
TRBJ2-5,TRBV28,CASSSPRGGPETQYF
TRBJ1-5,TRBV28,CVSQSSNQPQHF
TRBJ2-4,TRBV14,CASSQALDGKNIQYF
TRBJ2-1,TRBV6-4,CASRHRDLAYNEQFF
TRBJ2-7,TRBV19,CASSLTSGEQYF
TRBJ2-3,TRBV5-1,CASKVEGEDTQYF
TRBJ2-1,TRBV2,CASLRGNEQFF
TRBJ1-5,TRBV7-2,CASSPVVLSSNQPQHF
TRBJ2-6,TRBV14,CASSQAQGRNSGANVLTF
TRBJ1-1,TRBV20-1,CSAPRNTEAFF
TRBJ1-1,TRBV9,CASSVAQQGRTEAFF
TRBJ2-3,TRBV7-2,CASSSRRGDTQYF
TRBJ2-3,TRBV5-1,CASSRTAGDTQYF
TRBJ2-5,TRBV5-1,CASRTQTGPQETQYF
TRBJ1-1,TRBV18,CASSPLKDTEAFF
TRBJ2-1,TRBV4-2,CASSQDGSGARNEQFF
TRBJ2-1,TRBV7-3,CASSHGQGNEQFF
TRBJ2-5,TRBV28,CASRKLAGGPLLETQYF
TRBJ2-1,TRBV28,CASSAILAGGANEQFF
TRBJ2-1,TRBV5-1,CASSWVDSSSYNEQFF
TRBJ2-7,TRBV7-3,CASSFGGTSAHEQYF
TRBJ1-5,TRBV2,CASSERLGGPQPQHF
TRBJ1-2,TRBV28,CASSSQGINGYTF
TRBJ2-1,TRBV2,CASSAGGGSEDEQFF